The present entry profiles one TCR beta chain with its context. This CDR3 has 14 amino acids. CDR1 and CDR2 (germline): MNHNS, SASEGT. Deletions cut 1 base from V and 3 bases from J, with 10 bases between. The repertoire was sequenced with immunoSEQ multiplex PCR; TCRdb's copy has only in-frame clones and lacks some. The sample includes about 140,000 clones, approximately 89% of them seen just once. The data derive from a study of T cell responses to AZD1222 COVID-19 vaccine. Sequencing used peripheral blood, obtained on day 0 of AZD1222 vaccination. This clonotype was obtained from an adult in good health. V is TRBV6-1 and J is TRBJ2-7; either TRBD1 or TRBD2 may supply D (5 bases each). As DNA, the CDR3 is TGTGCCAGCAGTGAAGGACAGAGGGTCTACGAGCAGTACTTC. It specifies CASSEGQRVYEQYF.